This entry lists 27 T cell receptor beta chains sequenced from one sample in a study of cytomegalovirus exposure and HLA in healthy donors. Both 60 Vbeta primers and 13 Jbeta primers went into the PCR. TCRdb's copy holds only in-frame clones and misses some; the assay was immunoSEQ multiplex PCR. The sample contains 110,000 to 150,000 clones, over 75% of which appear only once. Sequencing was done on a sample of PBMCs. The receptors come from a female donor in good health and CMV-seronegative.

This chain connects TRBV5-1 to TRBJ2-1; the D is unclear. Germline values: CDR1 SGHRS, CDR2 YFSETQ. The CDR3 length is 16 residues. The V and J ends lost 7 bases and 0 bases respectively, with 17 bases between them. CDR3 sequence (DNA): TGCGCCAGCTCACTATCCGAGGCTGCCTCCTACAATGAGCAGTTCTTC. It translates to CASSLSEAASYNEQFF.

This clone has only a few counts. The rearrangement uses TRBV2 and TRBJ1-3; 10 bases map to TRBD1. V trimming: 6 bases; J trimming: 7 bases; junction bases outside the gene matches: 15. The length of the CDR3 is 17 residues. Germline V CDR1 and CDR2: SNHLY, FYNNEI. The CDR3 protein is CASSRGLGTGEKNTIYF. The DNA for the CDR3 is TGTGCCAGCAGCCGGGGGCTAGGGACAGGGGAAAAGAACACCATATATTTT.

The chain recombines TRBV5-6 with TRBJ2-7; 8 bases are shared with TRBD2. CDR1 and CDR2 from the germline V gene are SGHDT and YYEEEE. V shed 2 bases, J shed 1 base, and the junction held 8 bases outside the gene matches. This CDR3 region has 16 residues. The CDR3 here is CASSFGGLAGSYEQYF. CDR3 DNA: TGTGCCAGCAGCTTCGGCGGGCTAGCGGGTTCCTACGAGCAGTACTTC.

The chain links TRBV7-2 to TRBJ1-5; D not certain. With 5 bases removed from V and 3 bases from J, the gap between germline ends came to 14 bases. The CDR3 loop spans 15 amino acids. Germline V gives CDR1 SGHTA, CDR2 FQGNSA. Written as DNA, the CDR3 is TGTGCCAGCAGCCCCGAGGGCCTGCTCAATCAGCCCCAGCATTTT. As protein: CASSPEGLLNQPQHF. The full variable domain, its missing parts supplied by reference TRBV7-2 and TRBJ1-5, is GAGVSQSPSNKVTEKGKDVELRCDPISGHTALYWYRQSLGQGLEFLIYFQGNSAPDKSGLPSDRFSAERTGGSVSTLTIQRTQQEDSAVYLCASSPEGLLNQPQHFGDGTRLSIL.

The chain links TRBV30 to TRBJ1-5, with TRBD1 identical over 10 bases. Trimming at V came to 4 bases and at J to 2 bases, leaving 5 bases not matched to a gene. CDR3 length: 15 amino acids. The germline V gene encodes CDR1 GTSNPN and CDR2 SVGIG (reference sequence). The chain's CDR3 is CAWTPGTGGNQPQHF. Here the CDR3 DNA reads TGTGCCTGGACCCCAGGGACAGGGGGCAATCAGCCCCAGCATTTT.

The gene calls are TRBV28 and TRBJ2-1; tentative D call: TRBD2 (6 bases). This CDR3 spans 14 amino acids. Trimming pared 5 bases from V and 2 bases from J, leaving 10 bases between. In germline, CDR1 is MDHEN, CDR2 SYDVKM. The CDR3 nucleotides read TGTGCCAGCAGTCCCGGGACTGCCTACAATGAGCAGTTCTTC. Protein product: CASSPGTAYNEQFF.

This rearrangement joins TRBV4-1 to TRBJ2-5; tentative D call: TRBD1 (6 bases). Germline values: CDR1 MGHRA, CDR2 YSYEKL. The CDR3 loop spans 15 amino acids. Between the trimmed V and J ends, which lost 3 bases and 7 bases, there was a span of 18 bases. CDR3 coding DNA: TGCGCCAGCAGCCACGGGACACTCCTAAATGGGACCCAGTACTTC. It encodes CASSHGTLLNGTQYF.

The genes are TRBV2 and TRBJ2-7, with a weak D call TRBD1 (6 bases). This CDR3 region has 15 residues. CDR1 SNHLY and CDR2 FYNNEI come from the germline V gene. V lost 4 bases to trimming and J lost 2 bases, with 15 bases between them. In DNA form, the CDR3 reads TGTGCCAGCAGTGTCGGGGAACAGGGCACCTACGAGCAGTACTTC. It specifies CASSVGEQGTYEQYF.

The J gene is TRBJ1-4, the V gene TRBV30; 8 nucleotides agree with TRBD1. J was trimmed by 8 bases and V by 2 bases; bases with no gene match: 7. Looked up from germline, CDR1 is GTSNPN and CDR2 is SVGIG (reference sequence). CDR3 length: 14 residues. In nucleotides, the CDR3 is TGTGCCTGGAGTTCTGGACAGGGTGCAGAAAAACTGTTTTTT. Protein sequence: CAWSSGQGAEKLFF. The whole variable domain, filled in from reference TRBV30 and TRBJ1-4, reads SQTIHQWPATLVQPVGSPLSLECTVEGTSNPNLYWYRQAAGRGLQLLFYSVGIGQISSEVPQNLSASRPQDRQFILSSKKLLLSDSGFYLCAWSSGQGAEKLFFGSGTQLSVL.

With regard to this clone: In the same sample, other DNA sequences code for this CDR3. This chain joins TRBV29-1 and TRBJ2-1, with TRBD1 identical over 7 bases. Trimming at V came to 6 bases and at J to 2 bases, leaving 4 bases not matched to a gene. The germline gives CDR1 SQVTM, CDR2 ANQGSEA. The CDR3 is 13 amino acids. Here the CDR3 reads CSVRQGTYNEQFF. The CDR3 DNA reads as TGCAGCGTCCGACAGGGAACCTACAATGAGCAGTTCTTC.

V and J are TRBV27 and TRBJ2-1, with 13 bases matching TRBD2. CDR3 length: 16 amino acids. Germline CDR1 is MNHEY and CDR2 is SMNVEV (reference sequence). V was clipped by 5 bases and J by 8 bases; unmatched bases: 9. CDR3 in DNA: TGTGCCAGCAGTGCAAGGACTAGCGGGAGTATCTATGAGCAGTTCTTC. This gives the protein CASSARTSGSIYEQFF.

The DNA of the CDR3 is TGTGCCAGCAGGATACTAGCGGGAGGGGACAATGAGCAGTTCTTC. This sequence encodes CASRILAGGDNEQFF. This chain uses TRBV28 with TRBJ2-1, with 13 positions matching TRBD2. V was pared by 6 bases and J by 5 bases, with 4 bases of the junction left unmatched. CDR1 and CDR2 from the germline V gene are MDHEN and SYDVKM. The CDR3 loop spans 15 amino acids. Together with reference TRBV28 and TRBJ2-1, the CDR3 gives the full variable domain: DVKVTQSSRYLVKRTGEKVFLECVQDMDHENMFWYRQDPGLGLRLIYFSYDVKMKEKGDIPEGYSVSREKKERFSLILESASTNQTSMYLCASRILAGGDNEQFFGPGTRLTVL.

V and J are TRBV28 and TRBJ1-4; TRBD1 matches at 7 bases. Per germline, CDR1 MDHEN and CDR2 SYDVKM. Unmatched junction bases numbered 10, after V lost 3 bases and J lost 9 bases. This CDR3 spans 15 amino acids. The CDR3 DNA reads TGTGCCAGCAGTTTGGCCGCAGGGGGACAAAAAAAACTGTTTTTT. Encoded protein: CASSLAAGGQKKLFF.

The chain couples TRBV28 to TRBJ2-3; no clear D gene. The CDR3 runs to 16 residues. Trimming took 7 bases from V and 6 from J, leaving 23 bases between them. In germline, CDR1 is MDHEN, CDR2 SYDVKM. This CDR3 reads CASKPPIGLDSDTQYF. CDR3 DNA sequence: TGTGCCAGCAAACCCCCGATCGGTCTAGATTCGGATACGCAGTATTTT.

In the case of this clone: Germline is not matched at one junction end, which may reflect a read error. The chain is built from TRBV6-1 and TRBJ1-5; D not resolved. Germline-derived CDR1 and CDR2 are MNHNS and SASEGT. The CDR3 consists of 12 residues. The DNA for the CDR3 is TGTGCCAGCAGTGGAGCCTATCAACCCCAGCATTTT. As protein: CASSGAYQPQHF.

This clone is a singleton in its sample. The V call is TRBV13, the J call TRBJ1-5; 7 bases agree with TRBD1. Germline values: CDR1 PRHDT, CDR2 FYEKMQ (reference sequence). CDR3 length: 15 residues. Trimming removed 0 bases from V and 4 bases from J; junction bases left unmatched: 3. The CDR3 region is CASSLGTGKNQPQHF. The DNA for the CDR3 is TGTGCCAGCAGCTTAGGGACAGGGAAGAATCAGCCCCAGCATTTT.

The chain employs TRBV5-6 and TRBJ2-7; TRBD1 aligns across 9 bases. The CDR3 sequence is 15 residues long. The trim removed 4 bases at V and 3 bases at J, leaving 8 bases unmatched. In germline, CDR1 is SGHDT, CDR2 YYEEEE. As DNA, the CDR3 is TGTGCCAGCAGCGCGGACGGGACAGGGTTCTACGAGCAGTACTTC. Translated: CASSADGTGFYEQYF.

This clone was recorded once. This chain's CDR3 is CASSLDRLDNEQFF. The CDR3 nucleotides are TGTGCCAGCAGCTTGGACAGGCTGGACAATGAGCAGTTCTTC. The chain joins TRBV5-4 to TRBJ2-1; TRBD1 is a possible D gene (5 bases). CDR3 size: 14 residues. The germline V gene has CDR1 SGHNT and CDR2 YYREEE (reference sequence). V gave up 0 bases and J gave up 5 bases, with 9 bases separating them. The entire variable domain, with the rest obtained from reference TRBV5-4 and TRBJ2-1, is as follows: ETGVTQSPTHLIKTRGQQVTLRCSSQSGHNTVSWYQQALGQGPQFIFQYYREEENGRGNFPPRFSGLQFPNYSSELNVNALELDDSALYLCASSLDRLDNEQFFGPGTRLTVL.

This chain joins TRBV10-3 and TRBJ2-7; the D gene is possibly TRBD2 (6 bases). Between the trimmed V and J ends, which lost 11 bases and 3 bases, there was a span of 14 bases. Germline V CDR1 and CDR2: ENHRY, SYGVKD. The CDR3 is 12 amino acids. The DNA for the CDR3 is TGTGCCCTTGGCGGGACCAACTACGAGCAGTACTTC. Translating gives CALGGTNYEQYF.

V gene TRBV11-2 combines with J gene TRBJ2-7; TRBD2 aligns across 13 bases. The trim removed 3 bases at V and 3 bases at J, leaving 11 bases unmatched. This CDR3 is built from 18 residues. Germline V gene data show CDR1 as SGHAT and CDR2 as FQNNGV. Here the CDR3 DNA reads TGTGCCAGCAGCTTTGGAGGGAAAGGGACTAGCGGGATCTACGAGCAGTACTTC. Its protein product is CASSFGGKGTSGIYEQYF. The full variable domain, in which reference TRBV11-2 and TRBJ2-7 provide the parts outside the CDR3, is EAGVAQSPRYKIIEKRQSVAFWCNPISGHATLYWYQQILGQGPKLLIQFQNNGVVDDSQLPKDRFSAERLKGVDSTLKIQPAKLEDSAVYLCASSFGGKGTSGIYEQYFGPGTRLTVT.

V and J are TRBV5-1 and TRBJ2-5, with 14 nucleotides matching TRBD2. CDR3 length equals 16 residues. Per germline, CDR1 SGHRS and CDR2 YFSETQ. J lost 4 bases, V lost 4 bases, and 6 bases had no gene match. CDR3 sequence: CASSAGTSGSLETQYF. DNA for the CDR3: TGCGCCAGCAGCGCGGGGACTAGCGGGAGTCTAGAGACCCAGTACTTC.

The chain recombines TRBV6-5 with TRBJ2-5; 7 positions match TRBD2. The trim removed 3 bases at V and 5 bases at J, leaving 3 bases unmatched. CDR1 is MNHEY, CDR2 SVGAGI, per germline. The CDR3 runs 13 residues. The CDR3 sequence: CASSYGRGETQYF. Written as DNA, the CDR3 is TGTGCCAGCAGTTATGGGCGGGGGGAGACCCAGTACTTC.

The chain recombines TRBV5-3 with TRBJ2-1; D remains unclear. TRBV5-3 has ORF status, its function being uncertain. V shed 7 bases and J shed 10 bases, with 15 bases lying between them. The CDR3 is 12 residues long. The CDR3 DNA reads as TGTGCCAGACGGTTTGGAGTTGCCGAGCAGTTCTTC. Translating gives CARRFGVAEQFF.

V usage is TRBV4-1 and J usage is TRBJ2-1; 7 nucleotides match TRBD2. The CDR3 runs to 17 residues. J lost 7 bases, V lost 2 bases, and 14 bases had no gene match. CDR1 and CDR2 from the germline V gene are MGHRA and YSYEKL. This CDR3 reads CASSQPPGTKVGNEQFF. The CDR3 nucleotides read TGCGCCAGCAGCCAACCCCCCGGGACTAAAGTAGGTAATGAGCAGTTCTTC.

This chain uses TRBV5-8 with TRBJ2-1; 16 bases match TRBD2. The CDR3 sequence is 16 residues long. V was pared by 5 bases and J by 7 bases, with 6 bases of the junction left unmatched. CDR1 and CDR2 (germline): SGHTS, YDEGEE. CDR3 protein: CASSPGLAGGRNEQFF. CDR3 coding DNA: TGTGCCAGCAGTCCGGGACTAGCGGGAGGGAGGAATGAGCAGTTCTTC. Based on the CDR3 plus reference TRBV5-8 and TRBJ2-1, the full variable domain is EAGVTQSPTHLIKTRGQQATLRCSPISGHTSVYWYQQALGLGLQFLLWYDEGEERNRGNFPPRFSGRQFPNYSSELNVNALELEDSALYLCASSPGLAGGRNEQFFGPGTRLTVL.

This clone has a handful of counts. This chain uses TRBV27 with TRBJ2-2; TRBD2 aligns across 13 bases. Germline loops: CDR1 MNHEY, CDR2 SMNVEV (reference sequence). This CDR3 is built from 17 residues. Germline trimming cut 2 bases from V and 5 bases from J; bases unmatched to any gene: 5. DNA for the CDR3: TGTGCCAGCAGTTTAATCGTGACTAGCGGGAGGACCGGGGAGCTGTTTTTT. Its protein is CASSLIVTSGRTGELFF.

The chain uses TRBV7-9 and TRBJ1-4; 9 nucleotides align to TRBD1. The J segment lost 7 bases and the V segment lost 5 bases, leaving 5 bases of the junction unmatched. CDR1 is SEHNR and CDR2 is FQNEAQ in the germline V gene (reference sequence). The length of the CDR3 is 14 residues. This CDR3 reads CASSQRDRAEKLFF. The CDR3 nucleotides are TGTGCCAGCAGCCAACGGGACAGGGCTGAAAAACTGTTTTTT.